The 24 T cell receptor beta chains reported below all come from one sample, sequenced in a study of blood T cell repertoires in COVID-19. Libraries were prepared by immunoSEQ multiplex PCR; TCRdb keeps only in-frame clonotypes and omits some of them. The sample lists roughly 410,000 clones, about 90% occurring once. The material sequenced was peripheral blood. These receptors were taken from a woman aged 55-69 years with COVID-19, enrolled during active disease.

This chain joins TRBV5-1 and TRBJ2-2; the D gene is possibly TRBD1 (5 bases). This CDR3 has 15 amino acids. V lost 0 bases and J 1 base, leaving 7 bases between the germline ends. Germline CDR1 SGHRS, CDR2 YFSETQ. Here the CDR3 DNA reads TGCGCCAGCAGCTTGGCCGACAGGAACACCGGGGAGCTGTTTTTT. It is translated as CASSLADRNTGELFF.

This chain joins TRBV18 and TRBJ2-2, with D possibly matching TRBD1 (6 bases). CDR1 KGHSH and CDR2 LQKENI come from the germline V gene. With 6 bases removed from V and 4 bases from J, the gap between germline ends came to 9 bases. This CDR3 comprises 13 residues. CDR3 sequence (DNA): TGTGCCAGCTCGCCGGACAGCACCGGGGAGCTGTTTTTT. Residues: CASSPDSTGELFF.

J is TRBJ1-2 and V is TRBV10-1, with D possibly TRBD1 on 6 matching bases. V lost 7 bases, J lost 4 bases, and 19 bases lay in between. Germline lookup yields CDR1 WNHNN and CDR2 SYGVQD (reference sequence). The CDR3 consists of 15 residues. The DNA of the CDR3 is TGCGCCAGCAATGAACAGGGTTTGGCCTTCTATGGCTACACCTTC. This codes for CASNEQGLAFYGYTF.

CDR3 sequence (DNA): TGTGCCAGCAGCTTCATAGGGGACTGGCAGCCCCAGCATTTT. This sequence encodes CASSFIGDWQPQHF. The chain combines TRBV28 with TRBJ1-5; D is perhaps TRBD1 (5 bases). The CDR3 runs 14 residues. V was trimmed by 6 bases and J by 7 bases, leaving 16 bases between them. CDR1 MDHEN and CDR2 SYDVKM come from the germline V gene. The full variable domain, with the rest looked up from reference TRBV28 and TRBJ1-5, is DVKVTQSSRYLVKRTGEKVFLECVQDMDHENMFWYRQDPGLGLRLIYFSYDVKMKEKGDIPEGYSVSREKKERFSLILESASTNQTSMYLCASSFIGDWQPQHFGDGTRLSIL.

The chain is built from TRBV29-1 and TRBJ2-1; 9 bases align to TRBD2. CDR3 length: 14 residues. Germline V gene data show CDR1 as SQVTM and CDR2 as ANQGSEA. The trim removed 4 bases at V and 2 bases at J, leaving 3 bases unmatched. CDR3 sequence reads: CSVARGGAYNEQFF. In DNA, the CDR3 is TGCAGCGTTGCTCGCGGGGGGGCCTACAATGAGCAGTTCTTC.

The chain is built from TRBV4-1 and TRBJ1-1, with TRBD1 as a possible D gene (5 bases). Deletions cut 3 bases from V and 1 base from J, with 12 bases between. This CDR3 region has 15 residues. CDR1 and CDR2 (germline): MGHRA, YSYEKL. The CDR3 is CASSHIGHKNTEAFF. DNA for the CDR3: TGCGCCAGCAGCCACATCGGACACAAGAACACTGAAGCTTTCTTT.

The rearrangement uses TRBV27 and TRBJ1-5, with D hard to call. The V gene lost 3 bases and the J gene lost 6 bases, with 12 bases spanning the gap. The CDR3 is made up of 14 amino acids. Germline lookup yields CDR1 MNHEY and CDR2 SMNVEV (reference sequence). The CDR3 DNA follows: TGTGCCAGCAGTTTTTATGGGAGTTCTCAGCCCCAGCATTTT. Encoded protein: CASSFYGSSQPQHF.

The rearrangement joins TRBV11-2 to TRBJ2-1, with a weak D call TRBD1 (5 bases). V shed 1 base and J shed 14 bases, with 15 bases lying between them. The CDR3 has 13 amino acids. Germline V gives CDR1 SGHAT, CDR2 FQNNGV. The CDR3 sequence: CASSLGVGVGEFF. CDR3 sequence (DNA): TGTGCCAGCAGCTTAGGAGTAGGGGTTGGGGAGTTCTTC.

This rearrangement joins TRBV29-1 to TRBJ2-7, with 9 bases fitting TRBD1. Per the germline V gene, CDR1 is SQVTM and CDR2 is ANQGSEA. V lost 3 bases, J lost 0 bases, and 3 bases stayed unmatched. The CDR3 has 14 residues. The CDR3 sequence: CSVEGQGNSYEQYF. CDR3 nucleotide sequence: TGCAGCGTTGAGGGACAGGGCAACTCCTACGAGCAGTACTTC.

This chain connects TRBV30 to TRBJ1-2; the D is unclear. The V end was cut by 1 base, the J end by 8 bases, with 11 bases between. Germline values: CDR1 GTSNPN, CDR2 SVGIG (reference sequence). CDR3 length: 12 amino acids. The chain's CDR3 is CAWSGAVEGYTF. For the CDR3, the DNA is TGTGCCTGGAGTGGGGCCGTTGAGGGCTACACCTTC.

This chain links TRBV5-8 with TRBJ1-6, with D possibly TRBD1 on 5 matching bases. Germline CDR1 reads SGHTS; CDR2 reads YDEGEE. This CDR3 contains 12 residues. Trimming pared 4 bases from V and 10 bases from J, leaving 9 bases between. The chain's CDR3 is CASSAGYSPLHF. CDR3 nucleotides: TGTGCCAGCAGCGCAGGGTACTCACCCCTCCACTTT.

The rearrangement links TRBV7-8 to TRBJ2-1; TRBD2 might be the D (5 bases). The V gene's germline CDR1 is SGHVS and CDR2 FQNEAQ. V shed 8 bases and J shed 12 bases, with 23 bases lying between them. The CDR3 has 14 residues. CDR3 DNA sequence: TGTGCCAGCTCCCGGGAAGGGTTGGCAGTAGGGCAGTTCTTC. Encoded protein: CASSREGLAVGQFF.

V and J are TRBV18 and TRBJ1-1; D uncertain. Per germline, CDR1 KGHSH and CDR2 LQKENI. The CDR3 spans 13 residues. Trimming removed 3 bases from V and 6 bases from J, with 11 bases in between. The CDR3: CASSPALTPEAFF. DNA for the CDR3: TGTGCCAGCTCACCTGCTTTAACACCTGAAGCTTTCTTT.

This sequence joins TRBV9 and TRBJ1-4; 7 bases map to TRBD1. Germline V gene lookup returns CDR1 SGDLS and CDR2 YYNGEE. Losses at the gene ends were 4 bases for V and 4 bases for J; bases not matched to a gene: 7. The CDR3 totals 15 residues. Here the CDR3 reads CASSSRQGSNEKLFF. The CDR3 coding sequence is TGTGCCAGCAGCTCAAGACAGGGAAGTAATGAAAAACTGTTTTTT.

The chain employs TRBV27 and TRBJ2-3, with a weak D call TRBD1 (6 bases). Germline values: CDR1 MNHEY, CDR2 SMNVEV (reference sequence). The CDR3 is 14 residues long. Trimming shortened V by 5 bases and J by 2 bases, and 11 bases separated the two germline ends. CDR3 DNA: TGTGCCAGCAGTATCGACAGGATCACAGATACGCAGTATTTT. Protein sequence: CASSIDRITDTQYF.

This clone was observed a few times. The chain is built from TRBV6-5 and TRBJ2-4; 9 nucleotides align to TRBD1. The CDR3 length is 12 residues. The germline V gene encodes CDR1 MNHEY and CDR2 SVGAGI. Losses at the gene ends were 8 bases for V and 6 bases for J; bases not matched to a gene: 2. CDR3 region: CASQTGGNIQYF. In DNA, the CDR3 is TGTGCCAGCCAGACAGGGGGAAACATTCAGTACTTC.

The chain recombines TRBV21-1 with TRBJ2-7; TRBD1, as called in the table, went unchecked against the DNA. TRBV21-1 is flagged as a pseudogene. This CDR3 comprises 16 residues. The CDR3: CASSNPTVTGGYEQYF. In DNA form, the CDR3 reads TGTGCCAGCAGCAACCCGACAGTCACGGGCGGCTACGAGCAGTACTTC.

The chain links TRBV24-1 to TRBJ2-6; TRBD1 aligns across 8 bases. Germline lookup yields CDR1 KGHDR and CDR2 SFDVKD. V gave up 9 bases and J gave up 14 bases; unmatched junction bases: 8. The CDR3 loop spans 12 amino acids. The CDR3, as DNA: TGTGCCACCCTCAGGGGGCCCAAACTCCTGACTTTC. Residues: CATLRGPKLLTF.

The chain is built from TRBV4-1 and TRBJ1-6, with 8 bases fitting TRBD1. This CDR3 has 20 amino acids. Unmatched junction bases numbered 11, after V lost 1 base and J lost 0 bases. Germline V gene data show CDR1 as MGHRA and CDR2 as YSYEKL. The CDR3 sequence is CASSQVRLGTGSSYNSPLHF. The CDR3 DNA sequence: TGCGCCAGCAGCCAAGTCCGGTTGGGGACAGGTAGCTCCTATAATTCACCCCTCCACTTT.

This chain joins TRBV2 and TRBJ2-3, with 11 bases that match TRBD1. The ends lost 5 bases at V and 3 bases at J; junction bases unmatched: 4. CDR3 length equals 15 residues. Germline V gene lookup returns CDR1 SNHLY and CDR2 FYNNEI. CDR3 DNA sequence: TGTGCCAGCAGTACGGACAGGGGGCCTACAGATACGCAGTATTTT. Protein sequence: CASSTDRGPTDTQYF.

The rearrangement joins TRBV7-2 to TRBJ1-2; a weak D match, TRBD1 (5 bases). From germline, CDR1 is SGHTA and CDR2 FQGNSA. Trimming removed 1 base at V and 3 bases at J, with 12 bases between. The CDR3 is 15 residues long. This chain's CDR3 is CASSLGSGTYYGYTF. In DNA, the CDR3 is TGTGCCAGCAGCTTAGGGAGCGGGACCTACTATGGCTACACCTTC. The full variable domain, in which reference TRBV7-2 and TRBJ1-2 provide the parts outside the CDR3, is GAGVSQSPSNKVTEKGKDVELRCDPISGHTALYWYRQSLGQGLEFLIYFQGNSAPDKSGLPSDRFSAERTGGSVSTLTIQRTQQEDSAVYLCASSLGSGTYYGYTFGSGTRLTVV.

The CDR3 sequence is CASSHSPGTGSDTEAFF. DNA for the CDR3: TGCGCCAGCAGCCATAGTCCCGGGACAGGTTCGGACACTGAAGCTTTCTTT. The chain is built from TRBV5-1 and TRBJ1-1; 8 bases are shared with TRBD1. The junction had 14 bases not matched to a gene; V was cut back by 4 bases and J by 3 bases. Germline loops: CDR1 SGHRS, CDR2 YFSETQ. The CDR3 has 17 amino acids. The variable domain in full, completed from reference TRBV5-1 and TRBJ1-1, reads KAGVTQTPRYLIKTRGQQVTLSCSPISGHRSVSWYQQTPGQGLQFLFEYFSETQRNKGNFPGRFSGRQFSNSRSEMNVSTLELGDSALYLCASSHSPGTGSDTEAFFGQGTRLTVV.

Concerning this clone: The CDR3 does not end in the conserved phenylalanine or tryptophan, so this is likely a read error. The rearrangement links TRBV7-3 to TRBJ1-2; D is undetermined. The CDR3 has 15 amino acids. Looked up from germline, CDR1 is SGHTA and CDR2 is FQGTGA. In nucleotides, the CDR3 is TGTGCCAACAGCTTAAGTTCCACAGAGGGTGGAGGCTACACCCTC. Protein product: CANSLSSTEGGGYTL.

CDR3 nucleotide sequence: TGTGCCAGCAGCCAGGTCGGACAGGGATTTGGTGAAGCTTTCTTT. Protein: CASSQVGQGFGEAFF. The chain uses TRBV11-1 and TRBJ1-1; 8 bases match TRBD1. Trimming took 5 bases from V and 7 from J; bases not matched to a gene: 12. The germline V gene has CDR1 SGHAT and CDR2 FQDESV (reference sequence). The CDR3 has 15 amino acids.